The rows below give T cell receptor beta chains drawn from one sample of a study of response to subunit inactivated influenza vaccine. One entry per CDR3 protein results from TCRdb running MiXCR on the RT-PCR reads. The table lists about 520,000 distinct CDR3 sequences, 25% of them singletons. The starting material was CD4+ T cells sorted from PBMCs, obtained about 5 days after vaccination. These receptors all come from a man in his forties or fifties who received an inactivated influenza vaccine. The CDR3 runs from the conserved cysteine through the conserved F or W. Fields, in order: CDR3 DNA, CDR3 protein, V gene, J gene, D gene, clone size. A D gene is named only where the DNA matches it firmly. The size field is filled for only some rows; it gives once, few, many or a size class.

cdr3_nt: TGCAGTGGAACAGAGAGCTCCTATAATTCACCCCTCCACTTT; cdr3_aa: CSGTESSYNSPLHF; v_call: TRBV20-1; j_call: TRBJ1-6; d_call: NA; clone_size: many
cdr3_nt: TGTGCCAGCAGCGGACGGGAATCCAGGGTAACCGGGGAGCTGTTTTTT; cdr3_aa: CASSGRESRVTGELFF; v_call: TRBV9; j_call: TRBJ2-2; d_call: NA; clone_size: NA
cdr3_nt: TGTGCCAGCAGCTTAGAGGGACGGAGATCCTACAATGAGCAGTTCTTC; cdr3_aa: CASSLEGRRSYNEQFF; v_call: TRBV7-2; j_call: TRBJ2-1; d_call: NA; clone_size: few
cdr3_nt: TGTGCCAGCAGCTGGAGGGTGTCAGGAAACACCATATATTTT; cdr3_aa: CASSWRVSGNTIYF; v_call: TRBV5-6; j_call: TRBJ1-3; d_call: NA; clone_size: NA
cdr3_nt: TGTGCCAGCAGTTACGACCTAGCGGGAGCTAAAGAGACCCAGTACTTC; cdr3_aa: CASSYDLAGAKETQYF; v_call: TRBV6-2/TRBV6-3; j_call: TRBJ2-5; d_call: TRBD2; clone_size: few
cdr3_nt: TGCAGTGCGTGGGACAGGCTAACGGACATTCAGTACTTC; cdr3_aa: CSAWDRLTDIQYF; v_call: TRBV20-1; j_call: TRBJ2-4; d_call: TRBD1; clone_size: NA
cdr3_nt: TGTGCCAGCAGCTTAGTAGCGGGGATAAACAATGAGCAGTTCTTC; cdr3_aa: CASSLVAGINNEQFF; v_call: TRBV7-2; j_call: TRBJ2-1; d_call: TRBD2; clone_size: many
cdr3_nt: TGTGCCAGCAGGGACCGGGACAAAGGCAATTCACCCCTCCACTTT; cdr3_aa: CASRDRDKGNSPLHF; v_call: TRBV12-3/TRBV12-4; j_call: TRBJ1-6; d_call: NA; clone_size: few
cdr3_nt: TGCAGTGCTGGCCTTATTAGCGGGAGTGTGAGTGAGCAGTTCTTC; cdr3_aa: CSAGLISGSVSEQFF; v_call: TRBV20-1; j_call: TRBJ2-1; d_call: TRBD2; clone_size: few
cdr3_nt: TGCGCCAGCAGTCAATCGGGGACAAACTCCTACGAGCAGTACTTC; cdr3_aa: CASSQSGTNSYEQYF; v_call: TRBV4-3; j_call: TRBJ2-7; d_call: NA; clone_size: NA
cdr3_nt: TGCAGCGTTGGGGCGCGCAGAGAGACCCAGTACTTC; cdr3_aa: CSVGARRETQYF; v_call: TRBV29-1; j_call: TRBJ2-5; d_call: NA; clone_size: NA
cdr3_nt: TGTGCCAGCAGCTTAGTTGCACTTAACACCGGGGAGCTGTTTTTT; cdr3_aa: CASSLVALNTGELFF; v_call: TRBV11-1; j_call: TRBJ2-2; d_call: NA; clone_size: few
cdr3_nt: TGTGCCAGCAGTTTAACGGGGGGAAAAGAGACCCAGTACTTC; cdr3_aa: CASSLTGGKETQYF; v_call: TRBV12-3/TRBV12-4; j_call: TRBJ2-5; d_call: TRBD2; clone_size: few
cdr3_nt: TGTGCCAGCAGCTTCAGGGGTACCAACGTCCTGACTTTC; cdr3_aa: CASSFRGTNVLTF; v_call: TRBV7-2; j_call: TRBJ2-6; d_call: NA; clone_size: NA
cdr3_nt: TGCGCCAGCAGAAGGGACACCACGACCTACGAGCAGTACTTC; cdr3_aa: CASRRDTTTYEQYF; v_call: TRBV5-1; j_call: TRBJ2-7; d_call: NA; clone_size: NA
cdr3_nt: TGTGCCAGCAGCGTAGAGGGCAGCTTTTCTGGAAACACCATATATTTT; cdr3_aa: CASSVEGSFSGNTIYF; v_call: TRBV9; j_call: TRBJ1-3; d_call: NA; clone_size: few
cdr3_nt: TGTGCCAGCAGCCCATTAAGGGTTGAGGGCTCGGGCACAGATACGCAGTATTTT; cdr3_aa: CASSPLRVEGSGTDTQYF; v_call: TRBV7-6; j_call: TRBJ2-3; d_call: NA; clone_size: few
cdr3_nt: TGTGCCAGCAGCTTAGTTTCTAGCGGGGTCACAGATACGCAGTATTTT; cdr3_aa: CASSLVSSGVTDTQYF; v_call: TRBV7-9; j_call: TRBJ2-3; d_call: TRBD2; clone_size: few
cdr3_nt: TGTGCCAGCAGCTTGGAAGGGGACGGCTATGGCTACACCTTC; cdr3_aa: CASSLEGDGYGYTF; v_call: TRBV5-4; j_call: TRBJ1-2; d_call: NA; clone_size: few
cdr3_nt: TGCAGCGTACTACGGACAGGGGCTTTGTACGAGCAGTACTTC; cdr3_aa: CSVLRTGALYEQYF; v_call: TRBV29-1; j_call: TRBJ2-7; d_call: TRBD1; clone_size: few
cdr3_nt: TGTGCCAGCAGACCCTCGGGACACACTAATCAGCCCCAGCATTTT; cdr3_aa: CASRPSGHTNQPQHF; v_call: TRBV12-3/TRBV12-4; j_call: TRBJ1-5; d_call: NA; clone_size: few
cdr3_nt: TGCAGCGTTGTGCGGGAGTACACAGATACGCAGTATTTT; cdr3_aa: CSVVREYTDTQYF; v_call: TRBV29-1; j_call: TRBJ2-3; d_call: TRBD2; clone_size: many
cdr3_nt: TGTGCCAGCAGCCAGTCGGGTCCGGAAGCTTTCTTT; cdr3_aa: CASSQSGPEAFF; v_call: TRBV7-9; j_call: TRBJ1-1; d_call: NA; clone_size: many
cdr3_nt: TGTGCCAGCAGCCAAGATAGGGCTAGCGGGCAAGAGACCCAGTACTTC; cdr3_aa: CASSQDRASGQETQYF; v_call: TRBV4-2; j_call: TRBJ2-5; d_call: TRBD2; clone_size: NA
cdr3_nt: TGTGCCAGCAGCTTAGATAAGGGAGAGACCCAGTACTTC; cdr3_aa: CASSLDKGETQYF; v_call: TRBV11-2; j_call: TRBJ2-5; d_call: NA; clone_size: NA
cdr3_nt: TGTGCCAGCAGTTACCCATATGGGGGGGACCCCACAGATACGCAGTATTTT; cdr3_aa: CASSYPYGGDPTDTQYF; v_call: TRBV6-5; j_call: TRBJ2-3; d_call: TRBD2; clone_size: few
cdr3_nt: TGCGCCAGCAGCAAGGAGCGGACTAGTCGGGGCTCAGATACGCAGTATTTT; cdr3_aa: CASSKERTSRGSDTQYF; v_call: TRBV5-1; j_call: TRBJ2-3; d_call: TRBD2; clone_size: few
cdr3_nt: TGCAGCGTGGGACTAGCGGGAGTCGGAGGCACAGATACGCAGTATTTT; cdr3_aa: CSVGLAGVGGTDTQYF; v_call: TRBV29-1; j_call: TRBJ2-3; d_call: TRBD2; clone_size: many
cdr3_nt: TGCAGTGCCGCAGGGGGCGTAAACACTGAAGCTTTCTTT; cdr3_aa: CSAAGGVNTEAFF; v_call: TRBV20-1; j_call: TRBJ1-1; d_call: TRBD1; clone_size: many